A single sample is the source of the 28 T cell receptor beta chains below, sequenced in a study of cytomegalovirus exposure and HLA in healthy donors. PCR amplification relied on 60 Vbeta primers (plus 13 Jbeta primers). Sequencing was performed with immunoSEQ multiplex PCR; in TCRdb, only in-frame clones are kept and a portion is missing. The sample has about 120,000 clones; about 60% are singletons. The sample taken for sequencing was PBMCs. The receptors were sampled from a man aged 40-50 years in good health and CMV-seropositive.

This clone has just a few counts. CDR3 in amino acids: CASSLLLDQGREGGYTF. As DNA, the CDR3 is TGTGCCAGCAGTCTACTGTTAGACCAGGGGCGGGAGGGTGGCTACACCTTC. J is TRBJ1-2 and V is TRBV6-4; D possibly corresponds to TRBD1 (6 bases). The length of the CDR3 is 17 residues. Trimming took off 5 bases at V and 7 bases at J, with 26 bases between the two ends. Germline CDR1 is MRHNA and CDR2 is SNTAGT.

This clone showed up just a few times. CDR3 in DNA: TGTGCCAGCAGCCGTGAAGCGAACACTGAAGCTTTCTTT. It encodes CASSREANTEAFF. The rearrangement links TRBV7-3 to TRBJ1-1; unclear D gene. In germline, CDR1 is SGHTA, CDR2 FQGTGA. V lost 5 bases to trimming and J lost 1 base, with 8 bases between them. The length of the CDR3 is 13 residues. Drawing the rest from reference TRBV7-3 and TRBJ1-1, the complete variable domain is GAGVSQTPSNKVTEKGKYVELRCDPISGHTALYWYRQSLGQGPEFLIYFQGTGAADDSGLPNDRFFAVRPEGSVSTLKIQRTERGDSAVYLCASSREANTEAFFGQGTRLTVV.

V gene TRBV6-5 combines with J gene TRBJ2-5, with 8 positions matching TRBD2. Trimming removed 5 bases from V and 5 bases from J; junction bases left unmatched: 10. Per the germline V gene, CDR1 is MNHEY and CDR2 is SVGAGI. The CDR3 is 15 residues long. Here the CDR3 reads CASSPEVAGYETQYF. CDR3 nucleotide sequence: TGTGCCAGCAGTCCGGAGGTAGCGGGATATGAGACCCAGTACTTC.

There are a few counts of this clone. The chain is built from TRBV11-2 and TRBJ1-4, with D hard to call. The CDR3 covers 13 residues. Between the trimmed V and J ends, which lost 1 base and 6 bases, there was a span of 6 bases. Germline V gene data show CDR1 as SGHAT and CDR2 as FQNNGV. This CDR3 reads CASSLAGYEKLFF. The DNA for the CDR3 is TGTGCCAGCAGCTTAGCCGGGTATGAAAAACTGTTTTTT.

CDR3 residues: CASSLLSRGEKLFF. The CDR3 bases are TGTGCCAGCTCACTACTTTCGCGGGGTGAAAAACTGTTTTTT. The chain uses TRBV18 and TRBJ1-4; D not resolved. Germline CDR1 is KGHSH and CDR2 is LQKENI. The CDR3 is 14 amino acids. V lost 4 bases and J lost 7, with 13 bases in between. Drawing the rest from reference TRBV18 and TRBJ1-4, the complete variable domain is NAGVMQNPRHLVRRRGQEARLRCSPMKGHSHVYWYRQLPEEGLKFMVYLQKENIIDESGMPKERFSAEFPKEGPSILRIQQVVRGDSAAYFCASSLLSRGEKLFFGSGTQLSVL.

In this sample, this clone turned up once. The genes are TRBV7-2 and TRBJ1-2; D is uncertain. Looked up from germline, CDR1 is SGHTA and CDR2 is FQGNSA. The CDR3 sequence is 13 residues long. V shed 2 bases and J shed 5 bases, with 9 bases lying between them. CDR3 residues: CASSLSHTYGYTF. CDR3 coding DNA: TGTGCCAGCAGCTTAAGTCACACATATGGCTACACCTTC.

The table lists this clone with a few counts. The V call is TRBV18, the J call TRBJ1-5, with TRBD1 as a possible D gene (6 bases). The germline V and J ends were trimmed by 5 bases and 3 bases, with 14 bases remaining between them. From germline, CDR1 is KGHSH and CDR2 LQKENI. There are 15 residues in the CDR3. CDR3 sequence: CASSYLDSPNQPQHF. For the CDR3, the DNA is TGTGCCAGCTCATATCTGGACAGCCCCAATCAGCCCCAGCATTTT.

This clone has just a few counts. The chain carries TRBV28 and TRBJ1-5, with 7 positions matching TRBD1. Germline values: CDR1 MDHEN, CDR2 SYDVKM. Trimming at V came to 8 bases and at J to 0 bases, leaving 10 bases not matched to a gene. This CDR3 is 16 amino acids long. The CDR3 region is CASLPGQFYSNQPQHF. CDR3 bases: TGTGCCAGCCTCCCGGGACAGTTCTATAGCAATCAGCCCCAGCATTTT.

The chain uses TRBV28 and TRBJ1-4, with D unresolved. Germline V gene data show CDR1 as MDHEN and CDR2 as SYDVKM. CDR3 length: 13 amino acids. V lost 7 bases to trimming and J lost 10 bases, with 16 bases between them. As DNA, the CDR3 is TGTGCCAGCATCGACCTAGGAATGGGAAAACTGTTTTTT. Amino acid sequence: CASIDLGMGKLFF.

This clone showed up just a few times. The CDR3 here is CASSRSTGVVRSPLHF. The CDR3 region has the DNA TGTGCCAGCAGTCGCTCGACAGGGGTTGTACGATCACCCCTCCACTTT. The chain joins TRBV2 to TRBJ1-6; TRBD1 matches at 8 bases. This CDR3 is built from 16 residues. Germline assignment: CDR1 SNHLY and CDR2 FYNNEI. V shed 5 bases, J shed 10 bases, and the junction held 13 bases outside the gene matches.

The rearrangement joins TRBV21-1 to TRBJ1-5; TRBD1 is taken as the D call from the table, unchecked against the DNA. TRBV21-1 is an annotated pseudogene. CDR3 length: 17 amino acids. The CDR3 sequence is CASHTGGAGYSNQPQHF. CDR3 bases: TGTGCCAGCCACACAGGGGGCGCGGGGTATAGCAATCAGCCCCAGCATTTT.

CDR3 loop: CASSLSGRVDGYTF. Written as DNA, the CDR3 is TGTGCCAGCAGTTTATCGGGCAGGGTAGATGGCTACACCTTC. The rearrangement uses TRBV27 and TRBJ1-2; a weak D match, TRBD1 (5 bases). CDR1 MNHEY and CDR2 SMNVEV come from the germline V gene (reference sequence). V lost 0 bases and J 6 bases, leaving 11 bases between the germline ends. The length of the CDR3 is 14 residues.

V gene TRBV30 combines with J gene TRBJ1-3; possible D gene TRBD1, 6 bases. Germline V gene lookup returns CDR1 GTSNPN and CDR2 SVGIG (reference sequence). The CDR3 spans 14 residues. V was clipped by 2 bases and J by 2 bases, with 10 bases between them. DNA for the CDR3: TGTGCCTGGAGTAACCAGGGGCCTGGAAACACCATATATTTT. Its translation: CAWSNQGPGNTIYF. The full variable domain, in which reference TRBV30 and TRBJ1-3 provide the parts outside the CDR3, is SQTIHQWPATLVQPVGSPLSLECTVEGTSNPNLYWYRQAAGRGLQLLFYSVGIGQISSEVPQNLSASRPQDRQFILSSKKLLLSDSGFYLCAWSNQGPGNTIYFGEGSWLTVV.

The CDR3 DNA follows: TGTGCCAGCAACAATCTAGCGGACTCTAGCACAGATACGCAGTATTTT. This sequence encodes CASNNLADSSTDTQYF. The chain couples TRBV5-4 to TRBJ2-3, with TRBD2 matching over 7 bases. The CDR3 sequence is 16 residues long. Germline V CDR1 and CDR2: SGHNT, YYREEE (reference sequence). V shed 6 bases and J 0 bases; nucleotides not matched to a gene: 10.

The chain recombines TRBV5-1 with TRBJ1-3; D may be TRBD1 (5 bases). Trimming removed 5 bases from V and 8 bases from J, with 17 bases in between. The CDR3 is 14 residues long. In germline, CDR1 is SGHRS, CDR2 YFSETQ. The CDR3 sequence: CASRREGSSDTIYF. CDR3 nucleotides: TGCGCCAGCAGAAGGGAGGGGAGTTCGGACACCATATATTTT.

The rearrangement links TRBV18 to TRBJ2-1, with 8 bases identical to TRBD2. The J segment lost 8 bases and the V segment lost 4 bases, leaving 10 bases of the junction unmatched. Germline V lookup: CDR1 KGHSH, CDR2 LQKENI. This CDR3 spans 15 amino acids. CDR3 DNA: TGTGCCAGCTCACGTGGCGGGACTAGTGTCTATGAGCAGTTCTTC. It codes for CASSRGGTSVYEQFF.

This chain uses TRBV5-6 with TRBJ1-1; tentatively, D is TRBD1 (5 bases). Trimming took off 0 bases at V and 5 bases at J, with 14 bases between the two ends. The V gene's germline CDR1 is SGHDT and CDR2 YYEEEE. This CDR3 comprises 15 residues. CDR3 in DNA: TGTGCCAGCAGCTTGGTCCCAGGGCAGGGAACTGAAGCTTTCTTT. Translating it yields CASSLVPGQGTEAFF.

CDR3 nucleotides: TGTGCCAGCAGCACGGATACCAGGGGCTCTCTCGAGCAGTACTTC. Amino acids: CASSTDTRGSLEQYF. This chain connects TRBV5-4 to TRBJ2-7; maybe TRBD1 (6 bases). V was cut by 4 bases and J by 6 bases, with 20 bases left in between. The CDR3 sequence is 15 residues long. Germline assignment: CDR1 SGHNT and CDR2 YYREEE (reference sequence).

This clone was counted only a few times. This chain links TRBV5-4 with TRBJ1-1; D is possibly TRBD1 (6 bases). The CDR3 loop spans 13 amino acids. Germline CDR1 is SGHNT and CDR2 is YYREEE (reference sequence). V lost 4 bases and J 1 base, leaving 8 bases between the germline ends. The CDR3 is CASSGGTNTEAFF. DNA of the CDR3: TGTGCCAGCAGCGGGGGCACGAACACTGAAGCTTTCTTT.

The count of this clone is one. The DNA for the CDR3 is TGTGCCAGCAGTGTGCGGGGTTTCGGTCAGCCCCAGCATTTT. Amino acid sequence: CASSVRGFGQPQHF. This chain uses TRBV6-1 with TRBJ1-5, with D unresolved. Germline V gene lookup returns CDR1 MNHNS and CDR2 SASEGT. V was pared by 4 bases and J by 6 bases, with 13 bases between. The CDR3 is 14 residues long.

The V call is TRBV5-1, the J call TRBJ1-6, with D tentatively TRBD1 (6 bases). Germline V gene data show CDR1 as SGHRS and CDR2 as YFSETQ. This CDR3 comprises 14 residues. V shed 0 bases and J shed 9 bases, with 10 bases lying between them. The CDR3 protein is CASSLEGGRSPLHF. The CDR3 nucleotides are TGCGCCAGCAGCTTGGAAGGGGGACGTTCACCCCTCCACTTT.

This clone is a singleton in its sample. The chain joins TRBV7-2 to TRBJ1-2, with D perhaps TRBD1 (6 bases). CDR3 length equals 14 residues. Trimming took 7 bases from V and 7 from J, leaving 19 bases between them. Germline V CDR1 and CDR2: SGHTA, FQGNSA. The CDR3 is CASTSYGGGSGYTF. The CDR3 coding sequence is TGTGCCAGCACCTCATACGGGGGCGGGAGTGGCTACACCTTC.

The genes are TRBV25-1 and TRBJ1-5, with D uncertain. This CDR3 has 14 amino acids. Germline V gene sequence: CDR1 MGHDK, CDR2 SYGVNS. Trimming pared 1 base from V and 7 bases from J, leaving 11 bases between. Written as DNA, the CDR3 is TGTGCCAGCAGTGAATCTCCGAGAAGCCAGCCCCAGCATTTT. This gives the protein CASSESPRSQPQHF.

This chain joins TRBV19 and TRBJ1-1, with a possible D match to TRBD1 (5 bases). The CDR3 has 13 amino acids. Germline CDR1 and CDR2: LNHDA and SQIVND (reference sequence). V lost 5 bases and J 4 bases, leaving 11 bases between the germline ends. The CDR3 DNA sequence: TGTGCCAGTAGTCCTTTACAGGCCACTGAAGCTTTCTTT. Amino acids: CASSPLQATEAFF.

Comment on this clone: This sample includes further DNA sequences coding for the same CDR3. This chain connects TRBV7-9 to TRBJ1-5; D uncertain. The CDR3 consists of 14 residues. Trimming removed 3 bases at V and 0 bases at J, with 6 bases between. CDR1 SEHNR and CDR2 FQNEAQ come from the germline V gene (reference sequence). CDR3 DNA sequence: TGTGCCAGCAGCTTTTCCAATAGCAATCAGCCCCAGCATTTT. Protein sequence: CASSFSNSNQPQHF.

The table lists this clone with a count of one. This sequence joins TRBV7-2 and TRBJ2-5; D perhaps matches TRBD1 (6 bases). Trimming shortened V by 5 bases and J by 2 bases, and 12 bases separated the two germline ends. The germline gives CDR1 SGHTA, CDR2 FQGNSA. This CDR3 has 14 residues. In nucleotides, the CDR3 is TGTGCCAGCAGCCCTCGGACAGAGCAAGAGACCCAGTACTTC. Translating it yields CASSPRTEQETQYF.

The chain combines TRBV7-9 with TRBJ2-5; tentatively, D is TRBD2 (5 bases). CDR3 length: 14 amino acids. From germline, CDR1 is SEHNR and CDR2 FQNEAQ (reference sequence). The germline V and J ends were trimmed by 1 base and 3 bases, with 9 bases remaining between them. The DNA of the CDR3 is TGTGCCAGCAGCTTAGAGTCGGGAAAAGAGACCCAGTACTTC. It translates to CASSLESGKETQYF.

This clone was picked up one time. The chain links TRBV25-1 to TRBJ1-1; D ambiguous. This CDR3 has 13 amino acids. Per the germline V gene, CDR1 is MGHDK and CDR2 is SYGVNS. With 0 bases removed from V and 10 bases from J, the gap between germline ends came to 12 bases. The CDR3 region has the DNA TGTGCCAGCAGTGAATACCAGTCCCCTGGAGCTTTCTTT. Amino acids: CASSEYQSPGAFF. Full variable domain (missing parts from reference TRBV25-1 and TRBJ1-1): EADIYQTPRYLVIGTGKKITLECSQTMGHDKMYWYQQDPGMELHLIHYSYGVNSTEKGDLSSESTVSRIRTEHFPLTLESARPSHTSQYLCASSEYQSPGAFFGQGTRLTVV.